This passage covers 27 T cell receptor beta chains from one sample sequenced in a study of OX40 agonist ivuxolimab in advanced cancers. TCRdb's table, derived via immunoSEQ multiplex PCR, lists solely in-frame clones and lacks some. This repertoire shows 50,000 to 65,000 clones, about 88% found once; its top ten account for 12%. The source was CD4+ or CD8+ T cells sorted from blood, collected in a trial of the OX40 agonist ivuxolimab. All receptors derive from an adult with an advanced solid tumor such as melanoma, head and neck, liver or kidney cancer.

This chain connects TRBV28 to TRBJ2-3; TRBD2 might be the D (7 bases). Between the trimmed V and J ends, which lost 7 bases and 4 bases, there was a span of 18 bases. The CDR3 sequence is 15 residues long. Per germline, CDR1 MDHEN and CDR2 SYDVKM. CDR3 coding DNA: TGTGCCAGCATGCTAGCGGCCAGGGGTGCAGATACGCAGTATTTT. As protein: CASMLAARGADTQYF.

This sequence joins TRBV29-1 and TRBJ2-1, with TRBD2 identical over 8 bases. This CDR3 comprises 17 residues. V gave up 6 bases and J gave up 6 bases; unmatched junction bases: 19. Germline V gene lookup returns CDR1 SQVTM and CDR2 ANQGSEA. CDR3 in DNA: TGCAGCGTCTGGCGAGCGGGAGAACAGGGTACCATCAATGAGCAGTTCTTC. Its protein is CSVWRAGEQGTINEQFF.

The V and J genes are TRBV4-1 and TRBJ2-2; 11 bases fit TRBD2. The CDR3 extends over 18 amino acids. Germline V gene lookup returns CDR1 MGHRA and CDR2 YSYEKL. Trimming at V came to 1 base and at J to 1 base, leaving 5 bases not matched to a gene. CDR3 protein: CASSQGRLAGWNTGELFF. The CDR3 region has the DNA TGCGCCAGCAGCCAAGGCCGACTAGCGGGGTGGAACACCGGGGAGCTGTTTTTT.

The chain is built from TRBV10-3 and TRBJ2-6, with 7 bases that match TRBD1. Germline lookup yields CDR1 ENHRY and CDR2 SYGVKD. V lost 3 bases, J lost 0 bases, and 8 bases stayed unmatched. The CDR3 runs to 18 residues. DNA for the CDR3: TGTGCCATCAGTGAAAGAGACAGGGAGAGCTCTGGGGCCAACGTCCTGACTTTC. Its protein product is CAISERDRESSGANVLTF.

V and J are TRBV9 and TRBJ2-2; D possibly uses TRBD1 or TRBD2 (5 bases each). Germline assignment: CDR1 SGDLS and CDR2 YYNGEE. Trimming stripped 3 bases from V and 4 bases from J, with 7 bases between. The CDR3 totals 13 residues. The CDR3 DNA reads as TGTGCCAGCAGCGCTGGGGGCACCGGGGAGCTGTTTTTT. Protein: CASSAGGTGELFF.

J is TRBJ2-7 and V is TRBV15; possibly TRBD1 for D (6 bases). CDR3 length: 15 amino acids. Trimming pared 5 bases from V and 0 bases from J, leaving 14 bases between. Germline CDR1 and CDR2: LNHNV and YYDKDF (reference sequence). The CDR3 DNA follows: TGTGCCACCAGCGGGGGTTCAGGGGCCTCCTACGAGCAGTACTTC. It codes for CATSGGSGASYEQYF.

The chain links TRBV5-5 to TRBJ2-7; 9 nucleotides line up with TRBD2. Germline V gene data show CDR1 as SGHKS and CDR2 as YYEKEE (reference sequence). Trimming removed 0 bases from V and 0 bases from J; junction bases left unmatched: 7. This CDR3 comprises 17 residues. The CDR3 sequence: CASSLELAGLSSYEQYF. CDR3 sequence (DNA): TGTGCCAGCAGCTTGGAGCTAGCGGGACTTAGCTCCTACGAGCAGTACTTC.

The chain uses TRBV5-1 and TRBJ2-5; D may be TRBD2 (7 bases). V lost 1 base to trimming and J lost 11 bases, with 12 bases between them. Germline V gives CDR1 SGHRS, CDR2 YFSETQ. The CDR3 loop spans 12 amino acids. CDR3 nucleotide sequence: TGCGCCAGCAGCTTGACAGGGCGGGAGCAGTACTTC. Its protein product is CASSLTGREQYF. Using reference TRBV5-1 and TRBJ2-5 for the parts outside the CDR3, the full variable domain is KAGVTQTPRYLIKTRGQQVTLSCSPISGHRSVSWYQQTPGQGLQFLFEYFSETQRNKGNFPGRFSGRQFSNSRSEMNVSTLELGDSALYLCASSLTGREQYFGPGTRLLVL.

V and J are TRBV2 and TRBJ1-1; the match to TRBD1 covers 7 bases. This CDR3 is built from 13 residues. CDR1 and CDR2 from the germline V gene are SNHLY and FYNNEI. Trimming at V came to 7 bases and at J to 1 base, leaving 3 bases not matched to a gene. CDR3 protein: CASTPGGNTEAFF. The CDR3 coding sequence is TGTGCCAGCACCCCAGGGGGGAACACTGAAGCTTTCTTT.

The chain employs TRBV6-1 and TRBJ2-3, with D perhaps TRBD1 or TRBD2 (5 bases each). V dropped 7 bases and J dropped 0 bases, with 14 bases sitting between them. The CDR3 consists of 15 residues. From germline, CDR1 is MNHNS and CDR2 SASEGT. CDR3 in amino acids: CASTAGTASTDTQYF. In DNA, the CDR3 is TGTGCCAGCACCGCCGGGACGGCGAGCACAGATACGCAGTATTTT.

This clone occurred once. The V and J genes are TRBV9 and TRBJ2-2; TRBD2 agrees at 8 bases. Trimming removed 2 bases from V and 6 bases from J; junction bases left unmatched: 3. The CDR3 sequence is 14 residues long. Germline V gene lookup returns CDR1 SGDLS and CDR2 YYNGEE. The CDR3 is CASSVSGIAGELFF. The CDR3, as DNA: TGTGCCAGCAGCGTTAGCGGGATAGCCGGGGAGCTGTTTTTT.

This sequence joins TRBV14 and TRBJ1-1; 7 positions match TRBD1. The CDR3 spans 20 residues. V was pared by 0 bases and J by 3 bases, with 19 bases of the junction left unmatched. The germline CDR1 and CDR2 sequences are SGHDN and FVKESK. The CDR3 region is CASSQEAANEGAVVDTEAFF. In nucleotides, the CDR3 is TGTGCCAGCAGCCAAGAGGCGGCTAATGAGGGGGCGGTAGTGGACACTGAAGCTTTCTTT.

The chain uses TRBV9 and TRBJ2-1; TRBD1 matches at 8 bases. Germline V lookup: CDR1 SGDLS, CDR2 YYNGEE. This CDR3 comprises 15 residues. Losses at the gene ends were 0 bases for V and 10 bases for J; bases not matched to a gene: 9. This CDR3 reads CASSVGTGLRDEQFF. CDR3 nucleotides: TGTGCCAGCAGCGTAGGGACAGGGCTGCGGGACGAGCAGTTCTTC.

This rearrangement joins TRBV19 to TRBJ1-1, with a weak D call TRBD1 (6 bases). This CDR3 comprises 12 residues. V lost 6 bases and J lost 5, with 10 bases in between. Germline CDR1 LNHDA, CDR2 SQIVND (reference sequence). For the CDR3, the DNA is TGTGCCAGTAGCGTACAGGGAACTGAAGCTTTCTTT. Translated, it gives CASSVQGTEAFF.

V is TRBV9 and J is TRBJ2-3, with 10 positions matching TRBD2. Germline V lookup: CDR1 SGDLS, CDR2 YYNGEE. V was pared by 1 base and J by 3 bases, with 2 bases of the junction left unmatched. This CDR3 spans 15 amino acids. CDR3 sequence: CASSVRTSGTDTQYF. In nucleotides, the CDR3 is TGTGCCAGCAGCGTAAGGACTAGCGGTACAGATACGCAGTATTTT.

The gene calls are TRBV5-1 and TRBJ2-7; tentatively, D is TRBD1 (6 bases). V lost 0 bases and J lost 3, with 10 bases in between. CDR1 SGHRS and CDR2 YFSETQ come from the germline V gene. The CDR3 is 14 residues long. The CDR3 nucleotides are TGCGCCAGCAGCTTGGGGCAGGGGTTCTACGAGCAGTACTTC. Translated: CASSLGQGFYEQYF.

The chain is built from TRBV4-2 and TRBJ2-3; D is unclear. Trimming removed 0 bases at V and 2 bases at J, with 12 bases between. CDR3 length equals 16 residues. Germline CDR1 reads LGHNA; CDR2 reads YNFKEQ. The CDR3 protein is CASSQDLSSLTDTQYF. CDR3 in DNA: TGTGCCAGCAGCCAAGATCTGAGTAGCCTCACAGATACGCAGTATTTT.

The chain carries TRBV27 and TRBJ2-3; TRBD2 matches 7 bases. The CDR3 consists of 14 residues. Germline V gene sequence: CDR1 MNHEY, CDR2 SMNVEV (reference sequence). The V segment lost 3 bases and the J segment 1 base; nucleotides outside the gene matches: 1. CDR3 DNA sequence: TGTGCCAGCAGTTTTGGGGGGGGCACAGATACGCAGTATTTT. Protein product: CASSFGGGTDTQYF.

The chain has TRBV7-9 and TRBJ2-1; 14 nucleotides line up with TRBD2. Germline CDR1 reads SEHNR; CDR2 reads FQNEAQ (reference sequence). Trimming at V came to 5 bases and at J to 7 bases, leaving 13 bases not matched to a gene. This CDR3 contains 18 residues. The CDR3 bases are TGTGCCAGCAGCGCATTCCCGGGACTAGCGGGAGAGACAAATGAGCAGTTCTTC. It encodes CASSAFPGLAGETNEQFF.

The V and J genes are TRBV10-3 and TRBJ2-2, with TRBD1 matching 7 bases. V was clipped by 0 bases and J by 4 bases; unmatched bases: 5. Germline CDR1 is ENHRY and CDR2 is SYGVKD. The CDR3 is 16 amino acids. The CDR3 bases are TGTGCCATCAGTGAGTCCGGCAGGGGGACCACCGGGGAGCTGTTTTTT. It specifies CAISESGRGTTGELFF.

The chain joins TRBV2 to TRBJ2-1; D might be TRBD2 (7 bases). This CDR3 is built from 19 residues. Germline V lookup: CDR1 SNHLY, CDR2 FYNNEI. V lost 8 bases, J lost 5 bases, and 31 bases lay in between. CDR3 nucleotides: TGTGCCAGCTATCAGGGACGCGTGGGGGGGCCTAGGGAGGACAATGAGCAGTTCTTC. Amino acids: CASYQGRVGGPREDNEQFF.

V usage is TRBV27 and J usage is TRBJ2-7, with 11 positions matching TRBD2. Germline CDR1 reads MNHEY; CDR2 reads SMNVEV (reference sequence). The CDR3 is made up of 14 amino acids. V dropped 5 bases and J dropped 4; count of bases not matched to a gene: 4. In DNA, the CDR3 is TGTGCCAGCAGTCCCCGGACTAGCGGGTACGAGCAGTACTTC. The encoded protein is CASSPRTSGYEQYF.

J is TRBJ2-5 and V is TRBV27; D not resolved. The CDR3 totals 11 residues. Germline assignment: CDR1 MNHEY and CDR2 SMNVEV (reference sequence). V was cut by 4 bases and J by 8 bases, with 8 bases left in between. DNA for the CDR3: TGTGCCAGCAGTTCGGGTGGAACCCAGTACTTC. Amino acid sequence: CASSSGGTQYF.

The chain joins TRBV9 to TRBJ1-2; 10 bases are shared with TRBD1. The CDR3 sequence is 15 residues long. Germline values: CDR1 SGDLS, CDR2 YYNGEE. V lost 3 bases and J lost 3; bases outside the gene matches: 5. Written as DNA, the CDR3 is TGTGCCAGCAGCGGAGACAGGGGGCACTACTATGGCTACACCTTC. This translates into CASSGDRGHYYGYTF. Filled out from reference TRBV9 and TRBJ1-2, the complete variable domain reads DSGVTQTPKHLITATGQRVTLRCSPRSGDLSVYWYQQSLDQGLQFLIQYYNGEERAKGNILERFSAQQFPDLHSELNLSSLELGDSALYFCASSGDRGHYYGYTFGSGTRLTVV.

The chain is built from TRBV25-1 and TRBJ2-5; D is unresolved. Per germline, CDR1 MGHDK and CDR2 SYGVNS. The germline V and J ends were trimmed by 1 base and 1 base, with 7 bases remaining between them. This CDR3 is built from 14 residues. The CDR3 loop reads CASSELGPQETQYF. The CDR3 DNA follows: TGTGCCAGCAGTGAATTGGGCCCCCAAGAGACCCAGTACTTC.

The rearrangement links TRBV7-9 to TRBJ2-7; D not resolved. Germline V gene sequence: CDR1 SEHNR, CDR2 FQNEAQ (reference sequence). The CDR3 is 16 residues long. The ends were cut back, 4 bases at V and 4 bases at J, with 20 bases in the middle. The CDR3 DNA is TGTGCCAGCAGCTCCCCGTCCAGTGCTAGAGAGTACGAGCAGTACTTC. Translating it yields CASSSPSSAREYEQYF.

Only one count was recorded for this clone. V and J are TRBV29-1 and TRBJ2-5; unclear D gene. The CDR3 extends over 11 amino acids. Trimming shortened V by 6 bases and J by 2 bases, and 7 bases separated the two germline ends. Germline CDR1 and CDR2: SQVTM and ANQGSEA. This CDR3 reads CSVDTQETQYF. CDR3 DNA: TGCAGCGTCGACACTCAAGAGACCCAGTACTTC.